This entry describes one T cell receptor beta chain. These data come from a study of cytomegalovirus exposure and HLA in healthy donors. The V gene lost 1 base and the J gene lost 6 bases, with 13 bases spanning the gap. This CDR3 has 14 amino acids. Germline V gene data show CDR1 as SGHNT and CDR2 as YYREEE (reference sequence). The assay was immunoSEQ multiplex PCR, and TCRdb's table has in-frame clones only and misses some. The table lists 150,000 to 200,000 clones, roughly 77% of them singletons, with less than 1.5% in the top ten. This receptor was obtained from a woman aged 25-40 years in good health and CMV-seronegative. The sample was PBMCs. The genes are TRBV5-4 and TRBJ1-2; possibly TRBD1 for D (5 bases). The CDR3 loop reads CASSLKGALNGYTF. CDR3 nucleotide sequence: TGTGCCAGCAGCTTGAAAGGGGCCCTCAATGGCTACACCTTC.